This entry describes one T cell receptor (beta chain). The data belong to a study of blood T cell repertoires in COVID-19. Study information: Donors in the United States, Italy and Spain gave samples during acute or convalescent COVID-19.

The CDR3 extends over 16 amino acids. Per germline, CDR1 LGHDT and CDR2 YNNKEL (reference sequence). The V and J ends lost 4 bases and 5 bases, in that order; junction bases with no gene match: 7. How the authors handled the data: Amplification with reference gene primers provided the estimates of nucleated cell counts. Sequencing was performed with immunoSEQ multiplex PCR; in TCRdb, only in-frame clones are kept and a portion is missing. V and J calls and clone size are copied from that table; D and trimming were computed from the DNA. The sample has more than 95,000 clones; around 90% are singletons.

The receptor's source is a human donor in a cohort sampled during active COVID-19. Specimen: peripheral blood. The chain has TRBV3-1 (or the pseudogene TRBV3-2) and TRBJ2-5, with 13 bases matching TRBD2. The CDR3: CASSLPLAGGHETQYF. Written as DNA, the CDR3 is TGTGCCAGCAGCCTCCCACTAGCGGGAGGGCACGAGACCCAGTACTTC.